Listed here are 25 T cell receptor beta chains from one sample, sequenced in a study of identical twins. MiXCR, applied by TCRdb to the 5' RACE reads, yields one record per CDR3 protein. The data contain around 280,000 distinct CDR3 sequences, around 8.8% of them seen just once; the ten biggest clones take up roughly 2%. These data are also associated with another study on yellow fever vaccine responses in identical twins.

The sample taken for sequencing was memory (CD45RO+) T cells sorted from blood. These receptor sequences come from a woman aged 18-29 years in good health.

This sequence joins TRBV6-5 and TRBJ1-2; possible D gene TRBD1, 5 bases. This CDR3 has 14 residues. Trimming took 3 bases from V and 8 from J, leaving 16 bases between them. The germline CDR1 and CDR2 sequences are MNHEY and SVGAGI. DNA for the CDR3: TGTGCCAGCAGTTATTCGGGACGGGAGAGGGGCTACACCTTC. Protein sequence: CASSYSGRERGYTF.

This clonotype is classed as medium-sized. The J gene is TRBJ2-2, the V gene TRBV27; D is unclear. CDR1 and CDR2 from the germline V gene are MNHEY and SMNVEV (reference sequence). CDR3 length equals 12 residues. V lost 8 bases and J 3 bases, leaving 7 bases between the germline ends. CDR3 bases: TGTGCCAGCGGCCACTACACCGGGGAGCTGTTTTTT. Its protein product is CASGHYTGELFF.

The CDR3 bases are TGCAGTGCTAGAGATCGTGTCGGGGGCAAAAACATTCAGTACTTC. It is translated as CSARDRVGGKNIQYF. The gene calls are TRBV20-1 and TRBJ2-4; tentative D call: TRBD2 (6 bases). CDR3 length: 15 amino acids. Germline lookup yields CDR1 DFQATT and CDR2 SNEGSKA (reference sequence). The V and J ends lost 0 bases and 3 bases respectively, with 12 bases between them.

This clonotype was seen ten or more times. V gene TRBV3-1 combines with J gene TRBJ1-2, with D possibly being TRBD1 (6 bases). Between the trimmed V and J ends, which lost 3 bases and 4 bases, there was a span of 15 bases. Germline values: CDR1 LGHDT, CDR2 YNNKEL (reference sequence). CDR3 length: 15 amino acids. As DNA, the CDR3 is TGTGCCAGCAGCCAGGACTCACAGGGAACCTATGGCTACACCTTC. As protein: CASSQDSQGTYGYTF.

The sample holds a few counts of this clonotype. The rearrangement uses TRBV28 and TRBJ2-7; 8 bases agree with TRBD2. With 6 bases clipped from V and 2 bases from J, the junction kept 3 bases outside the gene matches. The germline V gene has CDR1 MDHEN and CDR2 SYDVKM. The CDR3 spans 13 residues. CDR3 region: CASSLLAAYEQYF. CDR3 nucleotides: TGTGCCAGCAGCTTACTAGCGGCCTACGAGCAGTACTTC. Supplemented by reference TRBV28 and TRBJ2-7, the full variable domain reads DVKVTQSSRYLVKRTGEKVFLECVQDMDHENMFWYRQDPGLGLRLIYFSYDVKMKEKGDIPEGYSVSREKKERFSLILESASTNQTSMYLCASSLLAAYEQYFGPGTRLTVT.

This clonotype has a count of ten or more. The chain joins TRBV27 to TRBJ1-1, with D possibly TRBD1 on 6 matching bases. This CDR3 is 15 amino acids long. Trimming stripped 2 bases from V and 5 bases from J, with 15 bases between. Germline V gives CDR1 MNHEY, CDR2 SMNVEV (reference sequence). The CDR3 DNA reads as TGTGCCAGCAGTTTAGGTGTCCAGGGGAGAACTGAAGCTTTCTTT. This codes for CASSLGVQGRTEAFF.

This clonotype was seen a few times. This chain connects TRBV20-1 to TRBJ2-1; weak D call: TRBD2 (6 bases). This CDR3 is 13 amino acids long. Germline values: CDR1 DFQATT, CDR2 SNEGSKA (reference sequence). The V end was cut by 5 bases, the J end by 5 bases, with 13 bases between. The CDR3 coding sequence is TGCAGTGCTGTTCGACTAGACGACAATGAGCAGTTCTTC. It yields the protein CSAVRLDDNEQFF.

This clonotype was observed many times. DNA of the CDR3: TGCAGCGTTGGCGGGGGCGCCTGGGGTGGCTACACCTTC. As protein: CSVGGGAWGGYTF. This sequence joins TRBV29-1 and TRBJ1-2; a weak D match, TRBD1 (6 bases). Deletions cut 4 bases from V and 7 bases from J, with 16 bases between. The CDR3 is made up of 13 amino acids. Germline V CDR1 and CDR2: SQVTM, ANQGSEA.

This clonotype was seen a handful of times. The chain carries TRBV1 and TRBJ2-6. TRBV1 is flagged as a pseudogene. This CDR3 comprises 16 residues. CDR3 amino acids: CTSSQDDAYGANVLTF. CDR3 bases: TGCACCAGCAGCCAAGATGACGCTTACGGGGCCAACGTCCTGACTTTC.

Notes on this clonotype: A read error may explain this, as a much larger clone is one base away. V and J are TRBV6-1 and TRBJ1-6; no clear D. Germline V gene lookup returns CDR1 MNHNS and CDR2 SASEGT. The CDR3 length is 15 residues. Deletions cut 1 base from V and 0 bases from J, with 4 bases between. CDR3 bases: TGTGCCAGCAGTGAAGTGAGCTCCTATAATTCACCCCTCCACTTT. The encoded protein is CASSEVSSYNSPLHF.

The chain is built from TRBV21-1 and TRBJ2-1. TRBV21-1 is a pseudogene. This CDR3 spans 16 amino acids. In DNA, the CDR3 is TGTGCCAGCAGCAAAATCGGCTCTTTTGGAAACAATGAGCAGTTCTTC. Translating gives CASSKIGSFGNNEQFF.

In this sample, this clonotype turned up a few times. The genes are TRBV6-1 and TRBJ2-1; 7 nucleotides align to TRBD1. Unmatched junction bases numbered 4, after V lost 5 bases and J lost 3 bases. CDR1 MNHNS and CDR2 SASEGT come from the germline V gene. The CDR3 spans 14 residues. In DNA form, the CDR3 reads TGTGCCAGCAGTAGGGACAGAGTCTACAATGAGCAGTTCTTC. Its translation is CASSRDRVYNEQFF.

The chain combines TRBV12-3 or TRBV12-4 with TRBJ1-4; 9 nucleotides align to TRBD1. The CDR3 runs to 15 residues. The ends lost 1 base at V and 8 bases at J; junction bases unmatched: 5. This CDR3 is CASSLGYGQGEKLFF. In DNA, the CDR3 is TGTGCCAGCAGTTTAGGTTACGGACAGGGGGAAAAACTGTTTTTT.

The chain uses TRBV2 and TRBJ1-3; the D gene is possibly TRBD1 (6 bases). The V end lost 1 base, the J end lost 4 bases, and 8 bases lay between the germline ends. The CDR3 consists of 14 residues. Per germline, CDR1 SNHLY and CDR2 FYNNEI. Here the CDR3 DNA reads TGTGCCAGCAGTGAAGGGGGGGCCGGAAACACCATATATTTT. Protein sequence: CASSEGGAGNTIYF.

This clonotype has a count of ten or more. The chain is built from TRBV18 and TRBJ2-7; no firm D call. Deletions cut 0 bases from V and 0 bases from J, with 6 bases between. The V gene's germline CDR1 is KGHSH and CDR2 LQKENI. This CDR3 spans 14 amino acids. In nucleotides, the CDR3 is TGTGCCAGCTCACCACCGGCCTCCTCCTACGAGCAGTACTTC. Translated, it gives CASSPPASSYEQYF.

This clonotype has just a few counts. The chain combines TRBV6-1 with TRBJ2-5; maybe TRBD1 (6 bases). V lost 2 bases and J lost 5, with 18 bases in between. The germline V gene has CDR1 MNHNS and CDR2 SASEGT. The CDR3 spans 16 residues. CDR3 sequence: CASSESYRDLLETQYF. The CDR3 region has the DNA TGTGCCAGCAGTGAATCTTACAGGGACCTACTGGAGACCCAGTACTTC.

A few counts support this clonotype. This rearrangement joins TRBV6-1 to TRBJ2-3, with TRBD2 matching 9 bases. The V and J ends lost 1 base and 5 bases, in that order; junction bases with no gene match: 16. Germline V lookup: CDR1 MNHNS, CDR2 SASEGT. CDR3 length equals 19 residues. Here the CDR3 DNA reads TGTGCCAGCAGTGAAGGGAAGGCGACTAGCGGCCTTCGGTTAGATACGCAGTATTTT. It translates to CASSEGKATSGLRLDTQYF.

The sample holds a few counts of this clonotype. The rearrangement joins TRBV6-1 to TRBJ2-1, with a weak D call TRBD1 (6 bases). Trimming removed 5 bases at V and 4 bases at J, with 12 bases between. The CDR3 is 14 amino acids. The germline gives CDR1 MNHNS, CDR2 SASEGT. This CDR3 reads CASSQGTTYNEQFF. CDR3 coding DNA: TGTGCCAGCAGTCAGGGGACGACATACAATGAGCAGTTCTTC.

The J gene is TRBJ2-3, the V gene TRBV20-1; D is possibly TRBD2 (5 bases). Looked up from germline, CDR1 is DFQATT and CDR2 is SNEGSKA (reference sequence). The V end was cut by 3 bases, the J end by 1 base, with 11 bases between. The CDR3 totals 14 residues. CDR3 amino acids: CSASFPAGTDTQYF. CDR3 DNA: TGCAGTGCTAGTTTCCCAGCGGGCACAGATACGCAGTATTTT.

In its sample, this clonotype was seen many times. The V call is TRBV11-2, the J call TRBJ2-5, with D perhaps being TRBD1 or TRBD2 (5 bases each). CDR1 is SGHAT and CDR2 is FQNNGV in the germline V gene. V lost 1 base to trimming and J lost 5 bases, with 17 bases between them. The CDR3 covers 16 residues. The CDR3 DNA follows: TGTGCCAGCAGCTTAGTCCCCGGGACGTTTATGGAGACCCAGTACTTC. This sequence encodes CASSLVPGTFMETQYF.

This clonotype turned up a few times. The CDR3 DNA follows: TGTGCCATCAGGGGCGCCGGGGGGAAGAACACTGAAGCTTTCTTT. Translated, it gives CAIRGAGGKNTEAFF. The chain recombines TRBV10-3 with TRBJ1-1; D perhaps matches TRBD1 (5 bases). CDR1 and CDR2 from the germline V gene are ENHRY and SYGVKD. V was clipped by 6 bases and J by 1 base, with 15 bases between them. The CDR3 totals 15 residues.

At least ten counts were recorded for this clonotype. The chain links TRBV11-2 to TRBJ2-3; TRBD2 agrees at 8 bases. The CDR3 extends over 14 amino acids. V was clipped by 6 bases and J by 5 bases; unmatched bases: 7. The germline CDR1 and CDR2 sequences are SGHAT and FQNNGV. The CDR3 bases are TGTGCCAGCAGTGTCCAGCGGGGGCGAGATACGCAGTATTTT. It translates to CASSVQRGRDTQYF. Full variable domain (remainder filled in from reference TRBV11-2 and TRBJ2-3): EAGVAQSPRYKIIEKRQSVAFWCNPISGHATLYWYQQILGQGPKLLIQFQNNGVVDDSQLPKDRFSAERLKGVDSTLKIQPAKLEDSAVYLCASSVQRGRDTQYFGPGTRLTVL.

V is TRBV5-1 and J is TRBJ2-2; the match to TRBD1 covers 8 bases. CDR1 is SGHRS and CDR2 is YFSETQ in the germline V gene. J gave up 5 bases and V 0 bases, and 3 bases lay outside the gene matches. This CDR3 comprises 15 residues. The CDR3 sequence is CASSLGQGITGELFF. CDR3 nucleotides: TGCGCCAGCAGCTTGGGACAGGGGATTACCGGGGAGCTGTTTTTT.

This clonotype was seen ten or more times. The chain combines TRBV20-1 with TRBJ2-2, with D unclear. The CDR3 has 12 amino acids. Germline V gene sequence: CDR1 DFQATT, CDR2 SNEGSKA (reference sequence). The ends were cut back, 3 bases at V and 6 bases at J, with 8 bases in the middle. The CDR3 reads CSARAGPGELFF. DNA of the CDR3: TGCAGTGCTAGGGCCGGGCCCGGGGAGCTGTTTTTT.

V gene TRBV28 combines with J gene TRBJ2-7; a possible D gene is TRBD2 (5 bases). The germline V and J ends were trimmed by 6 bases and 6 bases, with 15 bases remaining between them. Germline-derived CDR1 and CDR2 are MDHEN and SYDVKM. This CDR3 is built from 13 residues. CDR3 sequence: CASSPTLGLEQYV. The CDR3 DNA reads TGTGCCAGCAGCCCTACCCTCGGACTCGAGCAGTACGTC.